Listed below are T cell receptor beta chains from one sample, sequenced in a study of beta chain features in type 1 diabetes. The protocol was immunoSEQ multiplex PCR, while the TCRdb copy is restricted to in-frame clones and leaves out a portion. The sample contains about 340,000 clones, 13% of which appear only once. The specimen sequenced was naive CD4+ T cells from blood. These receptors were obtained from a woman in her late teens or twenties with type 1 diabetes. Both conserved end residues are part of each CDR3. Fields, in order: CDR3 DNA, CDR3 protein, V gene, clone size, J gene, D gene. A D gene is named only where the DNA matches it firmly. Some rows have no size entry. The others give once, few or many, or a class for an expanded clone.

CDR3nt: TGTGCCAGCAGCGTAGGTTCAGGGGGCTCGCCTGAAGCTTTCTTT
CDR3aa: CASSVGSGGSPEAFF
v_gene: TRBV9
abundance: few
j_gene: TRBJ1-1
d_gene: TRBD1

CDR3nt: TGCAGCGTAGCCGGGACAGGGGGCCGCGACTCTGGAAACACCATATATTTT
CDR3aa: CSVAGTGGRDSGNTIYF
v_gene: TRBV29-1
abundance: -
j_gene: TRBJ1-3
d_gene: TRBD1

CDR3nt: TGCGCCAGCAGCTTGCAGGGGGCGGTCATATACGGGAACACTGAAGCTTTCTTT
CDR3aa: CASSLQGAVIYGNTEAFF
v_gene: TRBV5-1
abundance: few
j_gene: TRBJ1-1
d_gene: TRBD1

CDR3nt: TGCGCCAGCAGCCAAGCAGGGGGCGCTGACTATGGCTACACCTTC
CDR3aa: CASSQAGGADYGYTF
v_gene: TRBV4-1
abundance: few
j_gene: TRBJ1-2
d_gene: TRBD1

CDR3nt: TGTGCCAGCTCCTCAGGGGGGCCCCAGCATTTT
CDR3aa: CASSSGGPQHF
v_gene: TRBV11-2
abundance: -
j_gene: TRBJ1-5
d_gene: TRBD1

CDR3nt: TGTGCCAGTAGAAGTGGACAGCTTGGGGAGCAGTACTTC
CDR3aa: CASRSGQLGEQYF
v_gene: TRBV19
abundance: -
j_gene: TRBJ2-7
d_gene: -

CDR3nt: TGTGCCAGCAGCGGGTGGGACAGTACAGATACGCAGTATTTT
CDR3aa: CASSGWDSTDTQYF
v_gene: TRBV5-4
abundance: -
j_gene: TRBJ2-3
d_gene: TRBD1

CDR3nt: TGTGCCAGCAGCGTCGGACTAGCGGGAGAGGTAGATACGCAGTATTTT
CDR3aa: CASSVGLAGEVDTQYF
v_gene: TRBV9
abundance: few
j_gene: TRBJ2-3
d_gene: TRBD2

CDR3nt: TGTGCCACCCGGGGGGAGGACATGAACACTGAAGCTTTCTTT
CDR3aa: CATRGEDMNTEAFF
v_gene: TRBV6-1
abundance: few
j_gene: TRBJ1-1
d_gene: -

CDR3nt: TGTGCCAGCAGCTTGGGGGCTAGCAGAGATACGCAGTATTTT
CDR3aa: CASSLGASRDTQYF
v_gene: TRBV5-6
abundance: few
j_gene: TRBJ2-3
d_gene: -

CDR3nt: TGTGCCAGCGGGAGTGGAGTCACAGATACGCAGTATTTT
CDR3aa: CASGSGVTDTQYF
v_gene: TRBV7-2
abundance: -
j_gene: TRBJ2-3
d_gene: -

CDR3nt: TGTGCCAGCAGTTTACACCGGGACAAAGAAGCTTTCTTT
CDR3aa: CASSLHRDKEAFF
v_gene: TRBV28
abundance: -
j_gene: TRBJ1-1
d_gene: -

CDR3nt: TGTGCCAGCAGTTTTGGCGGGAGCTCCTACAATGAGCAGTTCTTC
CDR3aa: CASSFGGSSYNEQFF
v_gene: TRBV28
abundance: -
j_gene: TRBJ2-1
d_gene: TRBD2

CDR3nt: TGTGCCAGCAGCCCCAGGACAGGGAACACCGGGGAGCTGTTTTTT
CDR3aa: CASSPRTGNTGELFF
v_gene: TRBV9
abundance: -
j_gene: TRBJ2-2
d_gene: TRBD1

CDR3nt: TGTGCCAGCAGTTACGGGGGCGGGGGGAATGAAAAACTGTTTTTT
CDR3aa: CASSYGGGGNEKLFF
v_gene: TRBV6-6
abundance: -
j_gene: TRBJ1-4
d_gene: -

CDR3nt: TGCGCCAGCAGCTTCCTAGCGGGAGCCCCCGGGGAGCTGTTTTTT
CDR3aa: CASSFLAGAPGELFF
v_gene: TRBV5-1
abundance: -
j_gene: TRBJ2-2
d_gene: TRBD2

CDR3nt: TGCGCCAGCAGCTTGGGGCCCCGGGGGGTCGGGAACACTGAAGCTTTCTTT
CDR3aa: CASSLGPRGVGNTEAFF
v_gene: TRBV5-1
abundance: -
j_gene: TRBJ1-1
d_gene: -

CDR3nt: TGCGCCAGCAGCCAAGTAGGGGGAAGCACTGAAGCTTTCTTT
CDR3aa: CASSQVGGSTEAFF
v_gene: TRBV4-3
abundance: few
j_gene: TRBJ1-1
d_gene: -

CDR3nt: TGCAGCGTTCAAATAGGGACTAGCGGGAGCACAGATACGCAGTATTTT
CDR3aa: CSVQIGTSGSTDTQYF
v_gene: TRBV29-1
abundance: -
j_gene: TRBJ2-3
d_gene: TRBD2

CDR3nt: TGTGCCAGTAGAGATAGCGGGAGAGACATTCAGTACTTC
CDR3aa: CASRDSGRDIQYF
v_gene: TRBV6-5
abundance: few
j_gene: TRBJ2-4
d_gene: TRBD2

CDR3nt: TGTGCCAGCAGTAAACTAGAGGCTGAGCAGTTCTTC
CDR3aa: CASSKLEAEQFF
v_gene: TRBV27
abundance: -
j_gene: TRBJ2-1
d_gene: -

CDR3nt: TGTGCCACCAGCAGAGGTCCCCTAGCGTCCGCGGAGACCCAGTACTTC
CDR3aa: CATSRGPLASAETQYF
v_gene: TRBV15
abundance: -
j_gene: TRBJ2-5
d_gene: -

CDR3nt: TGTGCCTGGAGTGTATCCAGGACAGGGCGCAGCAATCAGCCCCAGCATTTT
CDR3aa: CAWSVSRTGRSNQPQHF
v_gene: TRBV30
abundance: few
j_gene: TRBJ1-5
d_gene: TRBD1

CDR3nt: TGTGCCAGTAGTATTGACGCGGGAGGGCCGAATGAGCAGTTCTTC
CDR3aa: CASSIDAGGPNEQFF
v_gene: TRBV19
abundance: few
j_gene: TRBJ2-1
d_gene: TRBD2

CDR3nt: TGTGCCATCAGTGTAGGGGAGGCAGAGCAGTTCTTC
CDR3aa: CAISVGEAEQFF
v_gene: TRBV10-3
abundance: few
j_gene: TRBJ2-1
d_gene: -

CDR3nt: TGCAGCGTTGAAGATTTAGGGCAGGGCCTAGAGACCCAGTACTTC
CDR3aa: CSVEDLGQGLETQYF
v_gene: TRBV29-1
abundance: -
j_gene: TRBJ2-5
d_gene: -

CDR3nt: TGTGCCTGCCAAGGACAGGGAAATCAGCCCCAGCATTTT
CDR3aa: CACQGQGNQPQHF
v_gene: TRBV30
abundance: -
j_gene: TRBJ1-5
d_gene: TRBD1

CDR3nt: TGTGCCATCAGTGAGTCGGAGAGGACGCAGTATTTT
CDR3aa: CAISESERTQYF
v_gene: TRBV10-3
abundance: few
j_gene: TRBJ2-3
d_gene: -

CDR3nt: TGTGCCAGCAGTACAGAGCTCTATGGCTACACCTTC
CDR3aa: CASSTELYGYTF
v_gene: TRBV28
abundance: -
j_gene: TRBJ1-2
d_gene: -

CDR3nt: TGTGCCAGCAGCTTTACAGGGGGTGATGAGCAGTTCTTC
CDR3aa: CASSFTGGDEQFF
v_gene: TRBV11-2
abundance: few
j_gene: TRBJ2-1
d_gene: TRBD1

CDR3nt: TGCAGCGTTGGTCTAGCGGCCCTCACAGATACGCAGTATTTT
CDR3aa: CSVGLAALTDTQYF
v_gene: TRBV29-1
abundance: few
j_gene: TRBJ2-3
d_gene: TRBD2

CDR3nt: TGTGCCAGCAGCTTGGTTTCTGGCAATCAGCCCCAGCATTTT
CDR3aa: CASSLVSGNQPQHF
v_gene: TRBV5-6
abundance: few
j_gene: TRBJ1-5
d_gene: -

CDR3nt: TGTGCCAGCAGGGGGACAGGGCACCAGCCCCAGCATTTT
CDR3aa: CASRGTGHQPQHF
v_gene: TRBV6-6
abundance: once
j_gene: TRBJ1-5
d_gene: TRBD1

CDR3nt: TGCGCCAGCAGCTCTACAGGGGAAACGGGGTTAGATGAAAAACTGTTTTTT
CDR3aa: CASSSTGETGLDEKLFF
v_gene: TRBV5-1
abundance: -
j_gene: TRBJ1-4
d_gene: TRBD1

CDR3nt: TGTGCCACTTCTCGACAGGGGGCCGGCACTGAAGCTTTCTTT
CDR3aa: CATSRQGAGTEAFF
v_gene: TRBV27
abundance: -
j_gene: TRBJ1-1
d_gene: TRBD1